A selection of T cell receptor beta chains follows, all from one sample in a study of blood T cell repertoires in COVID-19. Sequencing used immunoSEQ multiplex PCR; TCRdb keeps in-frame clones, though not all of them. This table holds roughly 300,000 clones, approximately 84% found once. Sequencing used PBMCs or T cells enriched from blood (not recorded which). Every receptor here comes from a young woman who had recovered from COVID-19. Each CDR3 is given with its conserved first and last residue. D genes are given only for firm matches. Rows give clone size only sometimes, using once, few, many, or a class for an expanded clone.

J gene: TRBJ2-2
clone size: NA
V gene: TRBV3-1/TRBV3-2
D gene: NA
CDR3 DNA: TGTGCCAGCAGCCGTTCTAGCCCCGGGGAGCTGTTTTTT
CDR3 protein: CASSRSSPGELFF

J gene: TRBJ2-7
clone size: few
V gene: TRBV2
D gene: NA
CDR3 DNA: TGTGCCAGCAGAGCAGGTTCCTACGAGCAGTACTTC
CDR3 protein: CASRAGSYEQYF

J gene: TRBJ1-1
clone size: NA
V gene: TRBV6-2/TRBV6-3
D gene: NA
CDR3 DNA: TGTGCCAGCAGTTACGGGCAGCTGAACACTGAAGCTTTCTTT
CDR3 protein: CASSYGQLNTEAFF

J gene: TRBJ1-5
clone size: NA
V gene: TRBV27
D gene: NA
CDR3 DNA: TGTGCCAGCAGTGGGAGGGCCAGCGGACAGCCCCAGCATTTT
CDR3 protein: CASSGRASGQPQHF

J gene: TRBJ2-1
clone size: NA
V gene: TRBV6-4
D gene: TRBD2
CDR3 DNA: TGTGCCAGCAGCCGACTAGCCTTAAAAAACAATGAGCAGTTCTTC
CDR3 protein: CASSRLALKNNEQFF

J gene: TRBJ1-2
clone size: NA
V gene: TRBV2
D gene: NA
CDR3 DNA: TGTGCCAGCAGTGAAGATTGGGCCGGTGGCTACACCTTC
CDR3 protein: CASSEDWAGGYTF

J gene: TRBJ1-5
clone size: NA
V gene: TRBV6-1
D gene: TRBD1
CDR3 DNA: TGTGCCAGCAGTGAGGGGACAGCCGGAGGTCAGCCCCAGCATTTT
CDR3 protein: CASSEGTAGGQPQHF

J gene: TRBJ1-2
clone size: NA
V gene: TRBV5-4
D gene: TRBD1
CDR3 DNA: TGTGCCAGCAGCTCCCCGACAGGGGGCATCTATGGCTACACCTTC
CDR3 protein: CASSSPTGGIYGYTF

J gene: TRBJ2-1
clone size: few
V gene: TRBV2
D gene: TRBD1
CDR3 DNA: TGTGCCAGCAGTGAACAGGGGGCGGCCTTAGGGAATGAGCAGTTCTTC
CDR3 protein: CASSEQGAALGNEQFF

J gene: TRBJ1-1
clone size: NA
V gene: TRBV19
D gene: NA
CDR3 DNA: TGTGCCAGTAGTTATGTTCCGGGCACTGAAGCTTTCTTT
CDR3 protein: CASSYVPGTEAFF

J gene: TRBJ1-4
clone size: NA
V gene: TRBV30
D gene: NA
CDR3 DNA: TGTGCCTGGAAACAGGGTATTTCTGGTAATGAAAAACTGTTTTTT
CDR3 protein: CAWKQGISGNEKLFF

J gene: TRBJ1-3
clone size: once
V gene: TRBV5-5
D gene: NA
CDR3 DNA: TGTGCCAGCAGCTTGAGCAACACCATATATTTT
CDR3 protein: CASSLSNTIYF

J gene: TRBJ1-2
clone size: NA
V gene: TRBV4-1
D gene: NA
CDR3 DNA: TGCGCCAGCAGCGGCCCCGCACAGGGAATCTATGGCTACACCTTC
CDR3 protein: CASSGPAQGIYGYTF

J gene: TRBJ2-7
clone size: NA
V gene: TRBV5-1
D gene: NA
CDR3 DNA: TGCGCCAGCAGCCTGGGACTCTTTCCCTCCTACGAGCAGTACTTC
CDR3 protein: CASSLGLFPSYEQYF

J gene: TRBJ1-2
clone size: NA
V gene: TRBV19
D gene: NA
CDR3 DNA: TGTGCCAGTAGTATAACTGCAGGGTTGGGGGCCTATGGCTACACCTTC
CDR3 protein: CASSITAGLGAYGYTF

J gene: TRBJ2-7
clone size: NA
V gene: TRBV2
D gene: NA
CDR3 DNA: TGTGCCAGCAGTGAGGGCCCTGACGTCTCCTACGAGCAGTACTTC
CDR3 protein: CASSEGPDVSYEQYF

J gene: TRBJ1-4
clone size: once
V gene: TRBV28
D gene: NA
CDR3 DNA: TGTGCCAGCAGTAAGGGGGACCTTAATGAAAAACTGTTTTTT
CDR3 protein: CASSKGDLNEKLFF

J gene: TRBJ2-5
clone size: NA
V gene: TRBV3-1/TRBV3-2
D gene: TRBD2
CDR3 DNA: TGTGCCAGCACCCAACTAGCGGGGGAGGGTGGGACCCAGTACTTC
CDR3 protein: CASTQLAGEGGTQYF

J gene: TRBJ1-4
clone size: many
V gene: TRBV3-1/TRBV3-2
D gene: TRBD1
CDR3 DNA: TGTGCCAGCAGCCAAAAGGACAGGGGGGCGACTAATGAAAAACTGTTTTTT
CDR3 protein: CASSQKDRGATNEKLFF

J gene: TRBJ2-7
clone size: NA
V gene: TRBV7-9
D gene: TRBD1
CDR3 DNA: TGTGCCAGCAGCCTGGGGACAGGGACTACCTACGAGCAGTACTTC
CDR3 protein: CASSLGTGTTYEQYF

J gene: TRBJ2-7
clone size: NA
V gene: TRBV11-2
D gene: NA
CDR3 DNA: TGTGCCAGCAGCTTAGATGGGAGTGACACAACCTACGAGCAGTACTTC
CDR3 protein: CASSLDGSDTTYEQYF

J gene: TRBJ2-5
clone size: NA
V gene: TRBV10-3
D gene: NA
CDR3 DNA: TGTGCCATCTCAGGGAATTCGTACCAAGAGACCCAGTACTTC
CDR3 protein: CAISGNSYQETQYF

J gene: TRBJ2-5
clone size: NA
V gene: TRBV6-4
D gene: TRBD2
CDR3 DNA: TGTGCCAGCAGCCCGGGGCTAGCGGGAGAGGAGACCCAGTACTTC
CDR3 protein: CASSPGLAGEETQYF

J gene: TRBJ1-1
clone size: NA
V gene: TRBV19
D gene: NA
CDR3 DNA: TGTGCCAGTAGTATAGATGCAGGGATGAACACTGAAGCTTTCTTT
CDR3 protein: CASSIDAGMNTEAFF

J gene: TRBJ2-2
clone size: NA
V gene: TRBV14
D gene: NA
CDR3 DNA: TGTGCCAGCAGCCAAGACTCCCACACCGGGGAGCTGTTTTTT
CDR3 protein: CASSQDSHTGELFF

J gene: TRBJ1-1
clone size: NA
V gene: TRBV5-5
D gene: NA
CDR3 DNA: TGTGCCAGCAGCTTGGGGGCGGAGGGTAGTGAAGCTTTCTTT
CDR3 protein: CASSLGAEGSEAFF

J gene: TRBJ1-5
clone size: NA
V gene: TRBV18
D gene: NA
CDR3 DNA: TGTGCCAGCTCACCAGCCACTGACAATCAGCCCCAGCATTTT
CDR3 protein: CASSPATDNQPQHF

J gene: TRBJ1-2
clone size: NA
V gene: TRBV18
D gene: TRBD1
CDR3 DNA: TGTGCCAGCTCCCCGGGACAGGGGGCTAACTATGGCTACACCTTC
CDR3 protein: CASSPGQGANYGYTF

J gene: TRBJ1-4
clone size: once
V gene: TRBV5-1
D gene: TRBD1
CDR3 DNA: TGCGCCAGCAGCTATGGGACAGGGACAGGAGAAAAACTGTTTTTT
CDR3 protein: CASSYGTGTGEKLFF

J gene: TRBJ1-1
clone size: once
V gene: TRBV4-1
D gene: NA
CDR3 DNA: TGCGCCAGCAGCCAAGAAGGGCTTTGGGGCAGGAACACTGAAGCTTTCTTT
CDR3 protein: CASSQEGLWGRNTEAFF

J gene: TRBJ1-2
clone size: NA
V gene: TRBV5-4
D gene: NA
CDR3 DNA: TGTGCCAGCAGCTTGGACAGGCCCTTCTATGGCTACACCTTC
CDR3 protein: CASSLDRPFYGYTF

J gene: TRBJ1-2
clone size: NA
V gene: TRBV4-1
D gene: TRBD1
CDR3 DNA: TGCGCCAGCAGCCAAGTTATTGGGCAGGGGGCGTTTGGCTACACCTTC
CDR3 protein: CASSQVIGQGAFGYTF

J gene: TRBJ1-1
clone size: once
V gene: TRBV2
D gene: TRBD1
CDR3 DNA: TGTGCCAGCAGTGCTTGGACAGGGGGGGGGAACACTGAAGCTTTCTTT
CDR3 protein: CASSAWTGGGNTEAFF

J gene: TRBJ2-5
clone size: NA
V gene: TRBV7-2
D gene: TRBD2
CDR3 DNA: TGTGCCAGCAGCTTGGACGGGGGGGCCGAGGAGACCCAGTACTTC
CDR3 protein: CASSLDGGAEETQYF

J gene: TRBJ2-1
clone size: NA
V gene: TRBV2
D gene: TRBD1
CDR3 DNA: TGTGCCAGCTTTATAAAAGCCGGGACAGGGCTTGGCAATGAGCAGTTCTTC
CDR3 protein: CASFIKAGTGLGNEQFF

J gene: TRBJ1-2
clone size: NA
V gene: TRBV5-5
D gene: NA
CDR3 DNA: TGTGCCAGCAGCTTGAAAAGGACTTCAGGGGATGGCTACACCTTC
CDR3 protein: CASSLKRTSGDGYTF

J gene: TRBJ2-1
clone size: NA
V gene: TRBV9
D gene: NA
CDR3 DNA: TGTGCCAGCAGCGTAGACCCCCCCGCCCAGGGATCCTACAATGAGCAGTTCTTC
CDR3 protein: CASSVDPPAQGSYNEQFF